This record looks at one T cell receptor (beta chain) sequence and its context. The germline gene is not matched at one end of the junction; a read error may be the cause. The data were taken from a study of blood T cells in healthy people across ages. The CDR3 loop spans 15 amino acids. Germline CDR1 is ENHRY and CDR2 is SYGVKD. A second about 7 to 11 cycle PCR used barcoded and J-beta primers. Each CDR3 protein gets one entry after TCRdb re-called the 5' RACE reads with MiXCR. The sample includes about 800,000 distinct CDR3 sequences, roughly 25% of them seen just once. The data also belong to a second study, concerning T cells of mothers and their children.

Material: blood. The source is a boy under 18 in good health. The chain couples TRBV10-3 to TRBJ2-1; D is ambiguous. Matching the DNA end better, TRBJ2-7 makes the J call doubtful. In DNA, the CDR3 is TGTGCCATCAAGGTGGCTTTGGATTCCGCCTACGAACAGTACTTC. Its translation is CAIKVALDSAYEQYF.